The source of this TCR beta chain is a study of blood T cell repertoires in COVID-19. Turning to the study itself: Researchers got acute and convalescent COVID-19 samples from the United States, Italy and Spain. PBMCs, B-cell-depleted T cells, or T cells were the source of the cDNA or gDNA that made up the material.

Original methodology: Amplification of reference gene primers provided the estimated nucleated cell counts. Clones were read by immunoSEQ multiplex PCR, and TCRdb kept only the in-frame ones, dropping some. V, J and clone size derive from that table, while D and trimming were established from the DNA sequence. The table has around 70,000 clones, roughly 90% seen once. This TCR was recovered from a woman in her fifties or sixties with active COVID-19. Sequencing was performed on peripheral blood.

Written as DNA, the CDR3 is TGTGCCAGTAGAGGGCAGGGTATAGGCGGGGAGCTGTTTTTT. The encoded protein is CASRGQGIGGELFF. The chain links TRBV19 to TRBJ2-2; D is perhaps TRBD1 (5 bases). Per the germline V gene, CDR1 is LNHDA and CDR2 is SQIVND (reference sequence). V lost 6 bases and J lost 7, with 15 bases in between. The length of the CDR3 is 14 residues.